This note documents a single TCR beta chain sequence. This entry is derived from a study of OX40 agonist ivuxolimab in advanced cancers. The method was immunoSEQ multiplex PCR; TCRdb's version includes in-frame clones alone and lacks a portion of them. The sample records fewer than 85,000 clones, roughly 86% being singletons. This CDR3 is 13 amino acids long. V gave up 0 bases and J gave up 6 bases, with 9 bases separating them. Germline assignment: CDR1 SGHRS and CDR2 YFSETQ. The specimen comprised CD4+ or CD8+ T cells sorted from blood, sampled in a trial of the OX40 agonist ivuxolimab. The chain joins TRBV5-1 to TRBJ1-1; D possibly corresponds to TRBD1 (6 bases). The clonotype was recovered from an adult with an advanced solid tumor such as melanoma, head and neck, liver or kidney cancer. This chain's CDR3 is CASSLDRAAEAFF. Written as DNA, the CDR3 is TGCGCCAGCAGCTTGGACAGGGCCGCTGAAGCTTTCTTT.